The T cell receptor beta chain under discussion was sequenced for a study of blood T cell repertoires in COVID-19. This clone was seen a few times. How the authors handled the data: Amplification with reference gene primers provided the estimates of nucleated cell counts. The protocol was immunoSEQ multiplex PCR, while the TCRdb copy is restricted to in-frame clones and leaves out a portion. V and J calls and clone size are as listed in that table; D and trimming were resolved from the DNA. This table has more than 110,000 clones, around 80% appearing once. Germline lookup yields CDR1 ENHRY and CDR2 SYGVKD. V was trimmed by 6 bases and J by 0 bases, leaving 9 bases between them. The CDR3 covers 13 residues.

The clonotype was recovered from a woman in her forties or fifties who had recovered from COVID-19. The sequenced sample was PBMCs or T cells enriched from blood (not recorded which). The chain has TRBV10-3 and TRBJ2-7; D remains unclear. In nucleotides, the CDR3 is TGTGCCATCAGGTCCCCCAGCTCCTACGAGCAGTACTTC. Protein: CAIRSPSSYEQYF.